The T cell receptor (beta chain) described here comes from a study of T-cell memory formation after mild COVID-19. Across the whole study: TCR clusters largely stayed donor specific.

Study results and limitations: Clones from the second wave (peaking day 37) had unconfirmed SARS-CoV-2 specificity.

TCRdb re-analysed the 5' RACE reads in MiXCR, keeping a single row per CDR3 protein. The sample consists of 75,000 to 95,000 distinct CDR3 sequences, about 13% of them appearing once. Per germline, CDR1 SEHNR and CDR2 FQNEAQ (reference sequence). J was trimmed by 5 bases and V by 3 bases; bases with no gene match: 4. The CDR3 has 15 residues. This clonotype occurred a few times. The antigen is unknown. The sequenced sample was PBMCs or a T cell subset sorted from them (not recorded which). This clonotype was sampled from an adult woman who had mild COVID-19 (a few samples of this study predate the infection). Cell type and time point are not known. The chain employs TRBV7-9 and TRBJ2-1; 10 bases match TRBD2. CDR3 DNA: TGTGCCAGCAGCTTTAGCGGGGGGATGAACAATGAGCAGTTCTTC. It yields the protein CASSFSGGMNNEQFF.